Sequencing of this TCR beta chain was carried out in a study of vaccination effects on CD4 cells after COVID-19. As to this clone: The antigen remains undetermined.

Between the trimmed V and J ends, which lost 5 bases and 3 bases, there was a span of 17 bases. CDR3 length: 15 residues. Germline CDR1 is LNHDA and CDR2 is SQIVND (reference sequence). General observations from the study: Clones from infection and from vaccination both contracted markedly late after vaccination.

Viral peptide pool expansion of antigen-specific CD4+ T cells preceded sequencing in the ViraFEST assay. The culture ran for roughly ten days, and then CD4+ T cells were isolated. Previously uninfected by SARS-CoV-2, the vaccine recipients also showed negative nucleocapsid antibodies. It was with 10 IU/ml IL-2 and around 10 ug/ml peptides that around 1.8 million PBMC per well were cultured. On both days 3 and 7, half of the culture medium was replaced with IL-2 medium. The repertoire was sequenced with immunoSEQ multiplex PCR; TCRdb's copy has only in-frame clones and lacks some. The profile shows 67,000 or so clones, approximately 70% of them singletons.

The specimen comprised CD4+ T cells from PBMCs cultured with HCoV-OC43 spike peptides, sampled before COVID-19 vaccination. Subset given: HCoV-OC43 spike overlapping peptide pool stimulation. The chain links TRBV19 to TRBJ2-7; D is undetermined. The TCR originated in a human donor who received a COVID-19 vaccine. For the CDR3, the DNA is TGTGCCAGTAGTCTCTCCATCGACCCACGCTACGAGCAGTACGTC. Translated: CASSLSIDPRYEQYV.